Below, 12 T cell receptor beta chains from the same sample are listed, as sequenced in a study of shared clonotypes between healthy human individuals. Libraries were prepared by immunoSEQ multiplex PCR; TCRdb keeps only in-frame clonotypes and omits some of them. The repertoire holds around 640,000 clones, 95% to 97% seen once, with about 0.12% in the top ten. Cells designated naive CD8 were CD45RO-negative and were positively selected for CCR7, with terminally differentiated effector memory CD45RA+ cells excluded. Material: naive CD8+ T cells sorted from blood. The receptors derive from a woman in her 30s in good health.

V is TRBV9 and J is TRBJ2-1, with 11 bases aligning to TRBD2. The CDR3 extends over 15 amino acids. With V trimmed by 3 bases and J by 3 bases, 2 bases remained unmatched. Germline-derived CDR1 and CDR2 are SGDLS and YYNGEE. CDR3 sequence: CASSASGRIYNEQFF. DNA of the CDR3: TGTGCCAGCAGCGCTAGCGGGAGGATCTACAATGAGCAGTTCTTC.

V and J are TRBV7-2 and TRBJ2-3; TRBD2 matches at 10 bases. From germline, CDR1 is SGHTA and CDR2 FQGNSA. CDR3 length: 15 residues. V lost 1 base and J lost 5; bases outside the gene matches: 3. CDR3 coding DNA: TGTGCCAGCAGCTTAGGGGCTAGCGGGAGAGATACGCAGTATTTT. This translates into CASSLGASGRDTQYF.

The V gene is TRBV7-8, the J gene TRBJ1-5; tentative D call: TRBD1 (6 bases). The V and J ends lost 0 bases and 0 bases respectively, with 9 bases between them. CDR3 size: 16 residues. Germline V gene sequence: CDR1 SGHVS, CDR2 FQNEAQ. For the CDR3, the DNA is TGTGCCAGCAGCTTAGCGCAGGGGTATAGCAATCAGCCCCAGCATTTT. Translated: CASSLAQGYSNQPQHF.

V gene TRBV11-2 combines with J gene TRBJ1-5; the D is unclear. Trimming took off 1 base at V and 0 bases at J, with 7 bases between the two ends. CDR3 length: 15 residues. From germline, CDR1 is SGHAT and CDR2 FQNNGV. The CDR3 reads CASSLAAGSNQPQHF. In nucleotides, the CDR3 is TGTGCCAGCAGCTTAGCCGCAGGTAGCAATCAGCCCCAGCATTTT.

In DNA form, the CDR3 reads TGTGCCAGCAGTAACTATGATGAGCAGTTCTTC. Translated, it gives CASSNYDEQFF. This chain joins TRBV13 and TRBJ2-1, with D unresolved. Germline lookup yields CDR1 PRHDT and CDR2 FYEKMQ (reference sequence). Trimming removed 6 bases at V and 8 bases at J, with 8 bases between. The CDR3 runs 11 residues. Full variable domain (missing parts from reference TRBV13 and TRBJ2-1): AAGVIQSPRHLIKEKRETATLKCYPIPRHDTVYWYQQGPGQDPQFLISFYEKMQSDKGSIPDRFSAQQFSDYHSELNMSSLELGDSALYFCASSNYDEQFFGPGTRLTVL.

Details on this clone: Additional DNA sequences in this sample encode the identical CDR3. The rearrangement links TRBV2 to TRBJ2-7, with 7 bases that match TRBD1. V lost 6 bases to trimming and J lost 2 bases; unmatched junction nucleotides: 7. The CDR3 spans 14 residues. Germline V CDR1 and CDR2: SNHLY, FYNNEI. CDR3 sequence (DNA): TGTGCCAGCAGCCTGGGACAGACCACCTACGAGCAGTACTTC. Its protein product is CASSLGQTTYEQYF.

The rearrangement joins TRBV5-4 to TRBJ2-7; tentatively, D is TRBD2 (6 bases). V lost 5 bases, J lost 3 bases, and 12 bases lay in between. CDR3 length: 13 residues. Germline CDR1 and CDR2: SGHNT and YYREEE (reference sequence). The CDR3 here is CASRYGGNYEQYF. For the CDR3, the DNA is TGTGCCAGCAGGTACGGGGGTAACTACGAGCAGTACTTC.

This chain uses TRBV6-5 with TRBJ2-3, with no clear D. There are 14 residues in the CDR3. V was pared by 3 bases and J by 4 bases, with 11 bases between. Germline-derived CDR1 and CDR2 are MNHEY and SVGAGI. This CDR3 reads CASSYSTTADTQYF. CDR3 in DNA: TGTGCCAGCAGTTATTCGACCACCGCAGATACGCAGTATTTT.

Note on this clone: The sample has other DNA sequences that encode this CDR3 too. This chain joins TRBV11-2 and TRBJ2-7; no clear D. Trimming removed 4 bases from V and 4 bases from J, with 8 bases in between. Germline values: CDR1 SGHAT, CDR2 FQNNGV. The CDR3 spans 12 residues. This CDR3 reads CASSSPGYEQYF. The CDR3 nucleotides read TGTGCCAGCAGCTCGCCCGGGTACGAGCAGTACTTC.

The J gene is TRBJ2-7, the V gene TRBV9, with 10 bases aligning to TRBD1. The CDR3 extends over 16 amino acids. Germline V gene sequence: CDR1 SGDLS, CDR2 YYNGEE. V lost 4 bases, J lost 3 bases, and 10 bases stayed unmatched. CDR3 DNA: TGTGCCAGCAGCCCAACCGGGACAGGGGTTTACTACGAGCAGTACTTC. Translation: CASSPTGTGVYYEQYF.

The gene calls are TRBV19 and TRBJ2-4, with D tentatively TRBD1 (5 bases). The germline gives CDR1 LNHDA, CDR2 SQIVND (reference sequence). V was shortened by 3 bases and J by 5 bases, with 5 bases between the two germline ends. CDR3 length: 12 residues. The CDR3: CASSMTENIQYF. The CDR3 bases are TGTGCCAGTAGTATGACAGAAAACATTCAGTACTTC.

The chain recombines TRBV6-6 with TRBJ1-1; the D gene is possibly TRBD1 (5 bases). The germline V gene has CDR1 MNHNY and CDR2 SVGAGI (reference sequence). The CDR3 contains 14 residues. V was shortened by 2 bases and J by 1 base, with 8 bases between the two germline ends. CDR3: CASSYLGQNTEAFF. CDR3 sequence (DNA): TGTGCCAGCAGTTACCTCGGACAGAACACTGAAGCTTTCTTT.